This paragraph reports one TCR beta chain. This record comes from a study of blood T cell repertoires in COVID-19. Study-level background: The origin of the acute and convalescent COVID-19 samples was the United States, Italy and Spain.

The germline gives CDR1 MDHEN, CDR2 SYDVKM. This CDR3 contains 13 residues. With V trimmed by 7 bases and J by 4 bases, 6 bases remained unmatched. The authors' processing: Reference gene primers were amplified, and this amplification served to estimate nucleated cell counts. Repertoires were generated with immunoSEQ multiplex PCR, while TCRdb's copy carries only in-frame clones and drops some. Clonal size and the V and J genes are those of that table, whereas D and trimming came from the DNA. The repertoire holds about 120,000 clones, with approximately 87% as singletons. Material: peripheral blood. The TCR originated in a woman aged 70-85 years with acute or convalescent COVID-19. The chain uses TRBV28 and TRBJ1-2; 7 positions match TRBD1. The CDR3 nucleotides are TGTGCCAGCAAGCCAGGGGGATTCTATGGCTACACCTTC. Amino acids: CASKPGGFYGYTF.